The rows below give T cell receptor beta chains drawn from one sample of a study of cytomegalovirus exposure and HLA in healthy donors. The protocol was immunoSEQ multiplex PCR, while the TCRdb copy is restricted to in-frame clones and leaves out a portion. The sample includes about 130,000 clones, around 84% of them seen just once. The source material was PBMCs. The receptors originated from a man aged 50 to 59 in good health and CMV-seronegative. Both conserved end residues are trimmed from each CDR3. The size of a clone is reported for some rows only, either as once, few or many, or as a class for expanded clones.

TRBV6-6	NA	TRBJ2-1	ASTRLAGDAYNEQF
TRBV7-2	NA	TRBJ2-7	ASSLVRLAGGYEQY
TRBV19	NA	TRBJ1-2	ASSMQQGYGYT
TRBV2	few	TRBJ1-1	ASSAARAF
TRBV4-1	NA	NA	ASSQLARTSYEQY
TRBV6-6	NA	TRBJ2-7	ASSQAGGSYEQY
TRBV5-6	once	TRBJ1-2	ASSKGGLDYGYT
TRBV25-1	NA	TRBJ1-6	ASSERRNSPLH
TRBV29-1	NA	TRBJ1-2	SVVKGAGYGYT
TRBV2	NA	TRBJ2-3	ASSGWGVGASQSTDTQY
TRBV5-1	NA	TRBJ1-1	ASSQSGGTEAF
TRBV7-9	NA	TRBJ2-1	ASNRVLNEQF
TRBV15	NA	TRBJ1-2	ATHSTGLVDGYT
TRBV7-3	NA	TRBJ2-2	ASSFRTGELF
TRBV4-1	NA	TRBJ2-1	ASRSGQRNNEQF
TRBV4-1	NA	TRBJ1-1	ASSLGHTNTEAF
TRBV5-3	few	TRBJ2-3	ARSSTGHLTQY
TRBV11-3	NA	TRBJ2-7	ASSLSLRRRASYEQY
TRBV9	NA	TRBJ1-2	ASSVRTGGLNYGYT
TRBV9	once	TRBJ1-6	ASSETQTHNSPLH
TRBV5-1	NA	TRBJ2-7	AIKRGGLYEQY
TRBV27	once	TRBJ2-7	ASARRVVLGQGINEQY
TRBV5-1	NA	TRBJ1-1	ASTFGQGASEAF
TRBV30	NA	TRBJ2-1	AWSRGNYNEQF
TRBV6-6	NA	NA	ASSQVLAGAPYEQY
TRBV19	NA	TRBJ1-2	ASIVSTGSPYGYT
TRBV5-1	NA	TRBJ1-1	ASSLEFRWNTEAF
TRBV5-6	NA	TRBJ1-2	ASSLSAVRHRGYT